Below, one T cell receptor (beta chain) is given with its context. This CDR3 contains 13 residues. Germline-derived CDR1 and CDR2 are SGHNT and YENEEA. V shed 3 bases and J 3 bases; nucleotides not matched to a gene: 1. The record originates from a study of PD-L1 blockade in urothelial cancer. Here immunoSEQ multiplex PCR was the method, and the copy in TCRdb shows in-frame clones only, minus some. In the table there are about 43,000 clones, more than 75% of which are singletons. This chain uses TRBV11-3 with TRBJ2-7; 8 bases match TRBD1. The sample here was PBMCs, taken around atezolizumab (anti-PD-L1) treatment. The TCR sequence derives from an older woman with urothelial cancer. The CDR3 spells CASSFGQGYEQYF. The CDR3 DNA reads TGTGCCAGCAGCTTTGGACAGGGCTACGAGCAGTACTTC.